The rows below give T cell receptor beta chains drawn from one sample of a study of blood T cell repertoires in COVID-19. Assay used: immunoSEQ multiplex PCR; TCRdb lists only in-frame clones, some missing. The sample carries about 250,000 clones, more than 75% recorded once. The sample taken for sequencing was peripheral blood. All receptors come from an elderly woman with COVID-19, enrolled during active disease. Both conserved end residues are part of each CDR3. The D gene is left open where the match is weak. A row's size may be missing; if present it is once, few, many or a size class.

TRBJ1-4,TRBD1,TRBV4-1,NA,TGCGCCAGCAGCCAATCTTCACAGGGGCGCAGTGAAAAACTGTTTTTT,CASSQSSQGRSEKLFF
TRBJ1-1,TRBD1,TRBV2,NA,TGTGCCAGCAGTGACGACAGGGCGATAGCTGAAGCTTTCTTT,CASSDDRAIAEAFF
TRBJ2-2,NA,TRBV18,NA,TGTGCCAGCTCACCATTTAGTACCGGGGAGCTGTTTTTT,CASSPFSTGELFF
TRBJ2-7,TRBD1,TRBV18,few,TGTGCCAGCTCAGAAGGACAGGGGTACGAGCAGTACTTC,CASSEGQGYEQYF
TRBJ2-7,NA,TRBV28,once,TGTGCCGCCCGGGACATGCAGTCTTCGGGGTACTTC,CAARDMQSSGYF
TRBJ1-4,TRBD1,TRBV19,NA,TGTGCCAGTAGCAGGACAGGCTCCGGTGGTAATGAAAAACTGTTTTTT,CASSRTGSGGNEKLFF
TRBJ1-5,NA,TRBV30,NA,TGTGCCTGGAGTGGACAGGCGCGGATTAAAGGCAATCAGCCCCAGCATTTT,CAWSGQARIKGNQPQHF
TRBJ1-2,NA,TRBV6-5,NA,TGTGCCAGCGAAGCAAACTTTAACTATGGCTACACCTTC,CASEANFNYGYTF
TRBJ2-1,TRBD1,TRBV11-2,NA,TGTGCCAGCAGCTTGCAGACAGGGGTCTACAATGAGCAGTTCTTC,CASSLQTGVYNEQFF
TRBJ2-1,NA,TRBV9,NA,TGTGCCAGCAGCGTAGGGCGGGGATCCTCCTACAATGAGCAGTTCTTC,CASSVGRGSSYNEQFF
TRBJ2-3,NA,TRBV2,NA,TGTGCCAGCAGTGACAGGGGCGGTAGGGATACGCAGTATTTT,CASSDRGGRDTQYF
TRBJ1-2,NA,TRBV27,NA,TGTGCCAGCAGTTCTACGGGAAACTATGGCTACACCTTC,CASSSTGNYGYTF
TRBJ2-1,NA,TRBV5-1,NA,TGCGCCAGCAGCCTCGGACAGAACTCCTACAATGAGCAGTTCTTC,CASSLGQNSYNEQFF
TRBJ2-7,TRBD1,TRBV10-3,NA,TGTGCCATCAGTGAGGCTTCCCCGGGACAGCCGTACTTC,CAISEASPGQPYF
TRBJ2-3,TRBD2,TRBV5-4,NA,TGTGCCAGCAGCGGGAGCGGTATTGCGGGGGGGGTTAGCACAGATACGCAGTATTTT,CASSGSGIAGGVSTDTQYF
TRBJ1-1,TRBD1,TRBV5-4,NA,TGTGCCAGCAGCTACCCGGGACAGGGGAACACTGAAGCTTTCTTT,CASSYPGQGNTEAFF
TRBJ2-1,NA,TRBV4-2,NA,TGTGCCAGCAGCCAAGAAACCGGGTCGGGTTACAATGAGCAGTTCTTC,CASSQETGSGYNEQFF
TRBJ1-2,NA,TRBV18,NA,TGTGCCAGCTCACCACCTAACAGGGATTTTAACTATGGCTACACCTTC,CASSPPNRDFNYGYTF